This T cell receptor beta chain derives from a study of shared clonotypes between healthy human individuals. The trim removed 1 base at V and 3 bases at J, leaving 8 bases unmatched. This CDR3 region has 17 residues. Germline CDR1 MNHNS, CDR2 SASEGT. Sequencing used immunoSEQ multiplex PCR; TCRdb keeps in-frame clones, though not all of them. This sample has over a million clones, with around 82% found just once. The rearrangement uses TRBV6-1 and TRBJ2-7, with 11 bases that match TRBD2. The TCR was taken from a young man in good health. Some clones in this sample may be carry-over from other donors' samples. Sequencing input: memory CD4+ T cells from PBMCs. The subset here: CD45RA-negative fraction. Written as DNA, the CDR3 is TGTGCCAGCAGTGAAGACCTAGCGGGAGGCATTGGCTACGAGCAGTACTTC. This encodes CASSEDLAGGIGYEQYF.